This T cell receptor (beta chain) is from a study of cytomegalovirus exposure and HLA in healthy donors. Study overall: A prior study identified some 100 million unique TCR beta sequences from 200 million or so T cells.

Primers: 60 Vbeta forward and 13 Jbeta reverse. Profiling relied on immunoSEQ multiplex PCR, and the TCRdb table lists in-frame clones only, not all of them. With about 92,000 clones in the sample, the ten largest clones hold approximately 15%. Worth noting for this clone: The antigen remains unidentified.

General study points: Apparent HLA restriction characterized most CMV-associated TCR beta chains in a later analysis. Judged likely to be a sequencing artifact was a cluster of highly shared sequence variants. Links to common viral pathogens appeared, in a later analysis, for several of the most significant clusters.

V lost 2 bases, J lost 3 bases, and 5 bases stayed unmatched. Germline CDR1 MGHRA, CDR2 YSYEKL. The CDR3 contains 15 residues. The source of this sequence is a man between 50 and 59 years old in good health and CMV-seropositive. What was sequenced was PBMCs. V and J are TRBV4-1 and TRBJ1-1; 8 nucleotides match TRBD1. This CDR3 reads CASSQRGQGHTEAFF. The DNA for the CDR3 is TGCGCCAGCAGCCAAAGAGGACAGGGCCACACTGAAGCTTTCTTT.